The next 12 T cell receptor beta chains were all read from a single sample in a study of chemoradiotherapy in HPV16-positive cancers. Assay: immunoSEQ multiplex PCR; the TCRdb copy retains only in-frame clones and omits some. The sample holds approximately 15,000 clones, roughly 74% seen once. Sampling was done from a patient who underwent chemoradiotherapy. The receptors were gathered from a human donor with HPV-associated anogenital cancer.

The rearrangement joins TRBV5-1 to TRBJ1-5; D is ambiguous. CDR1 is SGHRS, CDR2 YFSETQ, per germline. The CDR3 runs to 13 residues. Trimming shortened V by 0 bases and J by 7 bases, and 8 bases separated the two germline ends. CDR3 bases: TGCGCCAGCAGCTTGGGGGGTGTCCAGCCCCAGCATTTT. Residues: CASSLGGVQPQHF.

V gene TRBV5-5 combines with J gene TRBJ1-2, with D possibly matching TRBD1 (5 bases). Trimming removed 4 bases at V and 7 bases at J, with 17 bases between. The germline V gene has CDR1 SGHKS and CDR2 YYEKEE (reference sequence). The CDR3 is 14 residues long. CDR3 region: CASSIGTALFGYTF. The CDR3 DNA sequence: TGTGCCAGCAGCATCGGGACCGCCTTGTTTGGCTACACCTTC. Drawing the rest from reference TRBV5-5 and TRBJ1-2, the complete variable domain is DAGVTQSPTHLIKTRGQQVTLRCSPISGHKSVSWYQQVLGQGPQFIFQYYEKEERGRGNFPDRFSARQFPNYSSELNVNALLLGDSALYLCASSIGTALFGYTFGSGTRLTVV.

CDR3 loop: CAIGTDTQYF. Here the CDR3 DNA reads TGTGCCATCGGCACAGATACGCAGTATTTT. The gene calls are TRBV7-9 and TRBJ2-3, with D unresolved. Trimming pared 10 bases from V and 1 base from J, leaving 3 bases between. In germline, CDR1 is SEHNR, CDR2 FQNEAQ (reference sequence). The CDR3 loop spans 10 amino acids.

J is TRBJ1-1 and V is TRBV4-1; 8 bases match TRBD1. The CDR3 totals 16 residues. CDR1 and CDR2 (germline): MGHRA, YSYEKL. After removal of 4 bases from V and 2 bases from J, the junction contained 9 bases not matched to a gene. In DNA, the CDR3 is TGCGCCAGCAGCCGCGGCCCGGGACAGGAAAACACTGAAGCTTTCTTT. Translation gives CASSRGPGQENTEAFF.

This clone was counted a few times. This sequence joins TRBV4-2 and TRBJ2-1, with D unresolved. Per the germline V gene, CDR1 is LGHNA and CDR2 is YNFKEQ. The CDR3 is made up of 16 amino acids. Trimming stripped 4 bases from V and 7 bases from J, with 20 bases between. The CDR3 sequence is CASSPQGKLLINEQFF. The CDR3 coding sequence is TGTGCCAGCAGCCCCCAAGGGAAGCTCCTCATTAATGAGCAGTTCTTC.

The genes are TRBV5-1 and TRBJ1-2, with D hard to call. Germline CDR1 reads SGHRS; CDR2 reads YFSETQ. The CDR3 covers 14 residues. V lost 0 bases and J lost 2, with 8 bases in between. CDR3 in amino acids: CASSLDGSNYGYTF. In DNA form, the CDR3 reads TGCGCCAGCAGCTTGGACGGCTCCAACTATGGCTACACCTTC.

This clone appeared once. The V and J genes are TRBV7-9 and TRBJ1-1; 7 positions agree with TRBD1. The V gene end was trimmed by 3 bases and the J gene end by 0 bases; junction bases not matched to a gene: 1. Germline CDR1 reads SEHNR; CDR2 reads FQNEAQ (reference sequence). The CDR3 contains 14 residues. The CDR3 coding sequence is TGTGCCAGCAGCTTGGGGACAGTGAACACTGAAGCTTTCTTT. Amino acid sequence: CASSLGTVNTEAFF.

Concerning this clone itself: One end of the junction fails to match germline, which may point to a read error. V is TRBV18 and J is TRBJ2-1, with D hard to call. From germline, CDR1 is KGHSH and CDR2 LQKENI. This CDR3 is 15 amino acids long. CDR3 bases: TGTGCCAGCTCCCCACTCTGGAGCTCCTACAATGAGCAGTTCTTC. Its translation: CASSPLWSSYNEQFF.

The rearrangement links TRBV4-1 to TRBJ2-7; D perhaps matches TRBD2 (5 bases). This CDR3 spans 15 amino acids. Germline V lookup: CDR1 MGHRA, CDR2 YSYEKL. V was pared by 4 bases and J by 2 bases, with 15 bases between. CDR3: CASSRNRDPAYEQYF. CDR3 nucleotides: TGCGCCAGCAGCCGGAACCGGGATCCGGCCTACGAGCAGTACTTC.

Sample share makes this clone medium-sized (0.01 to 0.1%). The V and J genes are TRBV19 and TRBJ2-7; D gene uncertain. Germline V gene data show CDR1 as LNHDA and CDR2 as SQIVND (reference sequence). The CDR3 runs 13 residues. V was clipped by 2 bases and J by 7 bases, with 12 bases between them. CDR3 amino acids: CASSISDRREQYF. In DNA, the CDR3 is TGTGCCAGTAGTATAAGTGACCGAAGGGAGCAGTACTTC.

The chain carries TRBV14 and TRBJ2-7; D call uncertain. V lost 1 base and J 3 bases, leaving 13 bases between the germline ends. CDR1 is SGHDN, CDR2 FVKESK, per germline. The CDR3 is 15 amino acids. The CDR3 DNA sequence: TGTGCCAGCAGCCAAGTTGGGGTACGCTACTACGAGCAGTACTTC. Translated, it gives CASSQVGVRYYEQYF. The full variable domain, completed using reference TRBV14 and TRBJ2-7, is EAGVTQFPSHSVIEKGQTVTLRCDPISGHDNLYWYRRVMGKEIKFLLHFVKESKQDESGMPNNRFLAERTGGTYSTLKVQPAELEDSGVYFCASSQVGVRYYEQYFGPGTRLTVT.

This chain connects TRBV14 to TRBJ2-7; D gene uncertain. Germline CDR1 and CDR2: SGHDN and FVKESK. Trimming pared 2 bases from V and 7 bases from J, leaving 12 bases between. There are 13 residues in the CDR3. CDR3 coding DNA: TGTGCCAGCAGCCAATACTCCACAACGGAGCAGTACTTC. Translating gives CASSQYSTTEQYF. Full variable domain (rest looked up from reference TRBV14 and TRBJ2-7): EAGVTQFPSHSVIEKGQTVTLRCDPISGHDNLYWYRRVMGKEIKFLLHFVKESKQDESGMPNNRFLAERTGGTYSTLKVQPAELEDSGVYFCASSQYSTTEQYFGPGTRLTVT.